This T cell receptor (beta chain) was profiled in a study of shared T cell receptors in the human thymus. Sequenced by immunoSEQ multiplex PCR; TCRdb stores in-frame clones only, minus some. Here the sample spans a few hundred thousand clones, approximately 95% being singletons. The CDR3 contains 19 residues. J gave up 3 bases and V 0 bases, and 10 bases lay outside the gene matches. Germline V lookup: CDR1 SGHDT, CDR2 YYEEEE. This clone has only a few counts. V is TRBV5-6 and J is TRBJ2-5, with 14 positions matching TRBD2. This clonotype originated in a human donor. Sequencing was done on a sample of thymocytes. The DNA of the CDR3 is TGTGCCAGCAGCTTGGGCCCGGGACTAGCGGGAGAGGGGAAAGAGACCCAGTACTTC. Encoded protein: CASSLGPGLAGEGKETQYF.